What follows are 26 T cell receptor beta chains derived from one specimen sequenced in a study of identical twins. TCRdb analysed the 5' RACE reads with MiXCR anew, one entry per CDR3 protein. The profile shows more than 400,000 distinct CDR3 sequences, 13% to 15% of them singletons. These records were also assigned to another study, of yellow fever vaccine responses in identical twins.

Sequencing was done on a sample of CD4+ T cells sorted from blood. The receptor set was obtained from a woman aged 18-29 years in good health.

This clonotype occurred a few times. This sequence joins TRBV11-2 and TRBJ2-1; 9 bases line up with TRBD2. Trimming at V came to 3 bases and at J to 7 bases, leaving 16 bases not matched to a gene. The germline gives CDR1 SGHAT, CDR2 FQNNGV. The CDR3 contains 18 residues. The DNA for the CDR3 is TGTGCCAGCAGCTTCCTCACCGGGGCGGGAGGGCCATCGAATGAGCAGTTCTTC. This gives the protein CASSFLTGAGGPSNEQFF.

The V gene is TRBV24-1, the J gene TRBJ2-7; no reliable D call. The length of the CDR3 is 17 residues. Germline CDR1 reads KGHDR; CDR2 reads SFDVKD. Trimming shortened V by 3 bases and J by 3 bases, and 20 bases separated the two germline ends. The CDR3 is CATSDRPLSSSYYEQYV. The CDR3 DNA reads TGTGCCACCAGTGATCGGCCGCTCAGCTCTTCTTACTACGAGCAGTACGTC.

This chain links TRBV9 with TRBJ2-1; 12 bases are shared with TRBD2. There are 14 residues in the CDR3. Germline V lookup: CDR1 SGDLS, CDR2 YYNGEE. With V trimmed by 3 bases and J by 10 bases, 5 bases remained unmatched. The CDR3 sequence: CASSAPGLAGEQFF. The CDR3 bases are TGTGCCAGCAGCGCGCCGGGACTAGCGGGCGAGCAGTTCTTC.

This rearrangement joins TRBV7-6 to TRBJ2-1, with 14 positions matching TRBD2. Germline V gives CDR1 SGHVS, CDR2 FNYEAQ. The CDR3 runs 16 residues. V trimming: 5 bases; J trimming: 8 bases; junction bases outside the gene matches: 8. In nucleotides, the CDR3 is TGTGCCAGCAGCCTCCTGGGACTAGCGGGGGCCGATGAGCAGTTCTTC. Amino acids: CASSLLGLAGADEQFF.

In its sample, this clonotype was seen a few times. The chain couples TRBV5-1 to TRBJ2-3; no definite D call. The CDR3 consists of 11 residues. V was clipped by 7 bases and J by 3 bases, with 6 bases between them. Germline CDR1 and CDR2: SGHRS and YFSETQ. The CDR3 DNA is TGCGCCAGCCGCAATACAGATACGCAGTATTTT. It is translated as CASRNTDTQYF. The full variable domain, completed using reference TRBV5-1 and TRBJ2-3, is KAGVTQTPRYLIKTRGQQVTLSCSPISGHRSVSWYQQTPGQGLQFLFEYFSETQRNKGNFPGRFSGRQFSNSRSEMNVSTLELGDSALYLCASRNTDTQYFGPGTRLTVL.

The chain recombines TRBV6-5 with TRBJ1-1, with D tentatively TRBD1 (5 bases). The CDR3 runs 17 residues. CDR1 and CDR2 (germline): MNHEY, SVGAGI. The V and J ends lost 0 bases and 0 bases respectively, with 14 bases between them. The CDR3 DNA is TGTGCCAGCAGTTACTCGGCCACAGGAAAAGTGAACACTGAAGCTTTCTTT. Amino acids: CASSYSATGKVNTEAFF.

The chain couples TRBV6-7 to TRBJ2-1; tentative D call: TRBD2 (5 bases). TRBV6-7 carries the ORF label, with uncertain function. This CDR3 spans 15 amino acids. The V and J ends lost 7 bases and 6 bases respectively, with 19 bases between them. In nucleotides, the CDR3 is TGTGCCAGCATATTACGGACTGGTAATACCAATGAGCAGTTCTTC. Its translation: CASILRTGNTNEQFF.

This chain uses TRBV7-2 with TRBJ2-1; TRBD2 agrees at 7 bases. With V trimmed by 2 bases and J by 12 bases, 4 bases remained unmatched. Germline-derived CDR1 and CDR2 are SGHTA and FQGNSA. The CDR3 is 12 residues long. CDR3 in DNA: TGTGCCAGCAGCTTAAGAGGCGGGGGGCAGTTCTTC. Protein: CASSLRGGGQFF.

This clonotype has a count of ten or more. The chain is built from TRBV14 and TRBJ2-3; weak D call: TRBD1 (6 bases). V was shortened by 4 bases and J by 0 bases, with 8 bases between the two germline ends. The CDR3 loop spans 14 amino acids. Germline CDR1 reads SGHDN; CDR2 reads FVKESK. This CDR3 is CASSPQGSTDTQYF. The CDR3 DNA reads TGTGCCAGCAGCCCCCAGGGGAGCACAGATACGCAGTATTTT.

This clonotype appeared a few times. V and J are TRBV5-1 and TRBJ1-2; the match to TRBD1 covers 8 bases. With V trimmed by 2 bases and J by 9 bases, 6 bases remained unmatched. The CDR3 has 13 residues. Germline loops: CDR1 SGHRS, CDR2 YFSETQ. In nucleotides, the CDR3 is TGCGCCAGCAGCTTAGGGACAGGCTTGAGCTACACCTTC. Encoded protein: CASSLGTGLSYTF.

The chain uses TRBV27 and TRBJ2-7; D is perhaps TRBD1 or TRBD2 (6 bases each). The V gene's germline CDR1 is MNHEY and CDR2 SMNVEV (reference sequence). Trimming left V 5 bases short and J 6 bases short, with 11 bases between. The CDR3 length is 12 residues. Here the CDR3 DNA reads TGTGCCAGCAGTCCCGGAGGGGGCGAGCAGTACTTC. Its translation is CASSPGGGEQYF.

Only a few counts were recorded for this clonotype. The chain carries TRBV19 and TRBJ2-5; D is unresolved. Trimming removed 3 bases at V and 7 bases at J, with 18 bases between. CDR3 length: 15 amino acids. Germline CDR1 is LNHDA and CDR2 is SQIVND (reference sequence). The CDR3 nucleotides are TGTGCCAGTAGTATGTGGCCCCCTCCGATGGGGACCCAGTACTTC. Its translation: CASSMWPPPMGTQYF.

This clonotype appeared many times. The V and J genes are TRBV5-1 and TRBJ2-1; weak D call: TRBD1 (5 bases). Germline V CDR1 and CDR2: SGHRS, YFSETQ. The V end lost 1 base, the J end lost 7 bases, and 9 bases lay between the germline ends. This CDR3 spans 13 amino acids. CDR3: CASSLIGDNEQFF. The CDR3 DNA reads as TGCGCCAGCAGCTTGATAGGGGATAATGAGCAGTTCTTC. The whole variable domain, filled in from reference TRBV5-1 and TRBJ2-1, reads KAGVTQTPRYLIKTRGQQVTLSCSPISGHRSVSWYQQTPGQGLQFLFEYFSETQRNKGNFPGRFSGRQFSNSRSEMNVSTLELGDSALYLCASSLIGDNEQFFGPGTRLTVL.

This clonotype was counted a few times. The chain couples TRBV6-1 to TRBJ2-3; TRBD1 is a possible D gene (6 bases). This CDR3 contains 17 residues. In germline, CDR1 is MNHNS, CDR2 SASEGT. Trimming removed 6 bases at V and 2 bases at J, with 21 bases between. The CDR3 nucleotides are TGTGCCAGCAGACTCCTCCAGGGGCCGGGATCCACAGATACGCAGTATTTT. This sequence encodes CASRLLQGPGSTDTQYF.

This clonotype was found a few times. This chain joins TRBV5-1 and TRBJ2-3; TRBD2 matches 11 bases. The CDR3 totals 17 residues. Trimming took 0 bases from V and 6 from J; bases not matched to a gene: 9. CDR1 is SGHRS and CDR2 is YFSETQ in the germline V gene. CDR3 sequence (DNA): TGCGCCAGCAGCTTGGCCGGTAGCGGGGGGGCCGTGGATACGCAGTATTTT. This encodes CASSLAGSGGAVDTQYF.

This clonotype occurred a few times. V is TRBV3-1 and J is TRBJ2-2; 7 nucleotides align to TRBD1. The trim removed 4 bases at V and 6 bases at J, leaving 14 bases unmatched. The germline V gene has CDR1 LGHDT and CDR2 YNNKEL (reference sequence). This CDR3 spans 17 amino acids. CDR3 residues: CASSPAVNRGRAGELFF. The CDR3 DNA reads TGTGCCAGCAGCCCAGCTGTCAACAGGGGAAGGGCCGGGGAGCTGTTTTTT.

This chain joins TRBV5-1 and TRBJ2-6; possibly TRBD1 for D (5 bases). CDR1 and CDR2 from the germline V gene are SGHRS and YFSETQ. This CDR3 has 15 residues. Trimming stripped 3 bases from V and 2 bases from J, with 9 bases between. The CDR3 DNA sequence: TGCGCCAGCAGCTCGCAGGGTACTGGGGCCAACGTCCTGACTTTC. Encoded protein: CASSSQGTGANVLTF.

The chain uses TRBV4-2 and TRBJ2-6; possibly TRBD1 for D (5 bases). From germline, CDR1 is LGHNA and CDR2 YNFKEQ. V lost 2 bases and J lost 0, with 8 bases in between. The CDR3 totals 16 residues. CDR3 residues: CASSQPDSSGANVLTF. The CDR3 bases are TGTGCCAGCAGCCAACCCGACAGCTCTGGGGCCAACGTCCTGACTTTC.

The V call is TRBV24-1, the J call TRBJ2-3, with a possible D match to TRBD1 (5 bases). V dropped 3 bases and J dropped 1 base, with 13 bases sitting between them. Germline CDR1 reads KGHDR; CDR2 reads SFDVKD. The CDR3 loop spans 16 amino acids. The CDR3 coding sequence is TGTGCCACCAGTGATGCAAGGGGCGCGGGCACAGATACGCAGTATTTT. Translated: CATSDARGAGTDTQYF.

V usage is TRBV28 and J usage is TRBJ2-3; tentatively, D is TRBD1 or TRBD2 (5 bases each). The CDR3 has 16 residues. In germline, CDR1 is MDHEN, CDR2 SYDVKM. V shed 6 bases and J shed 1 base, with 17 bases lying between them. The CDR3 region is CASRLGGRAGTDTQYF. The CDR3 DNA reads TGTGCCAGCAGGTTAGGAGGCAGGGCCGGCACAGATACGCAGTATTTT.

The chain uses TRBV7-6 and TRBJ2-5; no definite D call. Looked up from germline, CDR1 is SGHVS and CDR2 is FNYEAQ. The CDR3 is made up of 14 amino acids. Trimming took 7 bases from V and 3 from J, leaving 15 bases between them. In DNA form, the CDR3 reads TGTGCCAGCACCAAACTTAAAGGAAAAGAGACCCAGTACTTC. Residues: CASTKLKGKETQYF.

Here the CDR3 reads CASSLNFHSSNQPQHF. CDR3 DNA sequence: TGTGCCAGCAGTTTAAATTTCCATAGCAGCAATCAGCCCCAGCATTTT. The rearrangement links TRBV27 to TRBJ1-5; D remains ambiguous. Germline CDR1 reads MNHEY; CDR2 reads SMNVEV (reference sequence). CDR3 length equals 16 residues. V gave up 2 bases and J gave up 1 base, with 12 bases separating them.

The J gene is TRBJ2-1, the V gene TRBV28; TRBD2 matches at 8 bases. V lost 4 bases to trimming and J lost 0 bases; unmatched junction nucleotides: 5. The length of the CDR3 is 16 residues. Germline CDR1 MDHEN, CDR2 SYDVKM. The CDR3 sequence: CASSSITSGSYNEQFF. The CDR3 nucleotides read TGTGCCAGCAGTTCGATAACTAGCGGCTCCTACAATGAGCAGTTCTTC.

This rearrangement joins TRBV12-3 or TRBV12-4 to TRBJ2-5; 11 nucleotides match TRBD2. CDR3 length: 16 amino acids. The J segment lost 7 bases and the V segment lost 5 bases, leaving 12 bases of the junction unmatched. This CDR3 reads CASSPTSGGPPGTQYF. The CDR3 DNA reads TGTGCCAGCAGTCCTACTAGCGGGGGACCTCCGGGGACCCAGTACTTC.

In this sample, this clonotype turned up a few times. This chain uses TRBV5-1 with TRBJ2-7, with D hard to call. The CDR3 length is 13 residues. Germline V CDR1 and CDR2: SGHRS, YFSETQ. The V gene lost 3 bases and the J gene lost 0 bases, with 7 bases spanning the gap. In nucleotides, the CDR3 is TGCGCCAGCAGCTCCGCACCCTCCTACGAGCAGTACTTC. It encodes CASSSAPSYEQYF.

The chain employs TRBV19 and TRBJ2-3, with 9 bases that match TRBD2. Trimming at V came to 7 bases and at J to 7 bases, leaving 12 bases not matched to a gene. CDR1 LNHDA and CDR2 SQIVND come from the germline V gene (reference sequence). The CDR3 sequence is 15 residues long. Here the CDR3 DNA reads TGTGCCAGTACCGACGGGACTAGCTTTTTGAATACGCAGTATTTT. It is translated as CASTDGTSFLNTQYF.